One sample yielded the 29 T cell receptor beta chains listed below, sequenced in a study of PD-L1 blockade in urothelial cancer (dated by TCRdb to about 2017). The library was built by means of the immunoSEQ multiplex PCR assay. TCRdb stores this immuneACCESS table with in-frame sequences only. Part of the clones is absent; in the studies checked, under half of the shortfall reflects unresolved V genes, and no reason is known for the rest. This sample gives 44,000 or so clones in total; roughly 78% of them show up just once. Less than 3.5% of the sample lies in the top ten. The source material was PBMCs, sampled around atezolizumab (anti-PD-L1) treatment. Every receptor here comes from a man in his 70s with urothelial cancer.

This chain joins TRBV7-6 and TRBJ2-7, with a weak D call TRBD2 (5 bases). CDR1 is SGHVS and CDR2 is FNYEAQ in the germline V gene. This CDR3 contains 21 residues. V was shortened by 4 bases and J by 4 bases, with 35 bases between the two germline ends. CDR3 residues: CASSYPSKEAETPVSRYEQYF. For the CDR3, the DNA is TGTGCCAGCAGCTATCCGAGTAAGGAAGCGGAGACTCCAGTATCGAGGTACGAGCAGTACTTC.

The CDR3 sequence: CASSYSESRDYGYTF. CDR3 in DNA: TGTGCCAGCAGTTACTCTGAATCCAGGGACTATGGCTACACCTTC. The chain couples TRBV6-5 to TRBJ1-2, with a weak D call TRBD1 (5 bases). Per germline, CDR1 MNHEY and CDR2 SVGAGI. With 0 bases removed from V and 3 bases from J, the gap between germline ends came to 11 bases. This CDR3 is 15 amino acids long.

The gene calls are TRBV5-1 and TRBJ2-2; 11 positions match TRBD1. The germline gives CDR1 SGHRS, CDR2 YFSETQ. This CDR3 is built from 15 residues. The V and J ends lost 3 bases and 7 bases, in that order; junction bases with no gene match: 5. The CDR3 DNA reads TGCGCCAGCAGCTCCGGACAGGGGGCCATCGGGGAGCTGTTTTTT. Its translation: CASSSGQGAIGELFF.

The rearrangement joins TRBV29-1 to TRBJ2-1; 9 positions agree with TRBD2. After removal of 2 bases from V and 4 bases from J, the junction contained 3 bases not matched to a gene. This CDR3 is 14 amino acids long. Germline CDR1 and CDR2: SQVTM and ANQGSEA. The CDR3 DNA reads TGCAGCGTTGAAATAGCGGGGGCTTACAATGAGCAGTTCTTC. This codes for CSVEIAGAYNEQFF.

The CDR3 loop reads CASSPFRAGASNEQFF. The CDR3 DNA follows: TGTGCCAGCAGCCCCTTTCGGGCGGGAGCCTCCAATGAGCAGTTCTTC. The rearrangement links TRBV28 to TRBJ2-1, with TRBD2 matching over 7 bases. Germline V lookup: CDR1 MDHEN, CDR2 SYDVKM. With V trimmed by 6 bases and J by 6 bases, 14 bases remained unmatched. The CDR3 sequence is 16 residues long.

CDR3 in amino acids: CASSARDSGNTIYF. CDR3 coding DNA: TGTGCCAGCAGCGCGAGGGACTCTGGAAACACCATATATTTT. The chain has TRBV5-4 and TRBJ1-3, with D unresolved. This CDR3 has 14 amino acids. V was pared by 4 bases and J by 0 bases, with 8 bases between. Germline loops: CDR1 SGHNT, CDR2 YYREEE (reference sequence).

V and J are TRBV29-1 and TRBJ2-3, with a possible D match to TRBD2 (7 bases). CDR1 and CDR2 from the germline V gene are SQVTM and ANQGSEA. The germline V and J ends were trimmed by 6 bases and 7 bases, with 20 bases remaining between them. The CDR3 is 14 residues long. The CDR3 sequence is CSVRPTGRANTQYF. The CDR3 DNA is TGCAGCGTAAGACCTACAGGGAGGGCAAATACGCAGTATTTT.

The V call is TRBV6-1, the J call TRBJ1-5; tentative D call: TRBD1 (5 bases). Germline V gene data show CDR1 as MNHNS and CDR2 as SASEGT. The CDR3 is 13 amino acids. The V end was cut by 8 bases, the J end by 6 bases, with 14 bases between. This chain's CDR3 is CASLGRGSQPQHF. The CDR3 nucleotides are TGTGCCAGCCTGGGGCGGGGCAGTCAGCCCCAGCATTTT.

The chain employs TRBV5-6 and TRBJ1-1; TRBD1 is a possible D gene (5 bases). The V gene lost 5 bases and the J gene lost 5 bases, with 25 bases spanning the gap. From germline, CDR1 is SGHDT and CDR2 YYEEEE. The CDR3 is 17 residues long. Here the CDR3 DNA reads TGTGCCAGCAGTCGTTTGGACACCCGACACGGGGGTACTGAAGCTTTCTTT. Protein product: CASSRLDTRHGGTEAFF.

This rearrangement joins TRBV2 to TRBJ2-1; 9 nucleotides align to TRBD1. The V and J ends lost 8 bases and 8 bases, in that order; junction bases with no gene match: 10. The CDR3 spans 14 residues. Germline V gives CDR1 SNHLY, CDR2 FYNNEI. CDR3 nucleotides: TGTGCCAGCCTCCGGGACAGGGTTATTGATGAGCAGTTCTTC. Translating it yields CASLRDRVIDEQFF.

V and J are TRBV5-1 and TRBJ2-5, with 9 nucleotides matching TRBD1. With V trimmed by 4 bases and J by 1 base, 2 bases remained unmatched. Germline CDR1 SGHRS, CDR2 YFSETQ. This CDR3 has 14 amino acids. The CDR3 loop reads CASSRQGVQETQYF. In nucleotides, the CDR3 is TGCGCCAGCAGCCGACAGGGGGTCCAAGAGACCCAGTACTTC.

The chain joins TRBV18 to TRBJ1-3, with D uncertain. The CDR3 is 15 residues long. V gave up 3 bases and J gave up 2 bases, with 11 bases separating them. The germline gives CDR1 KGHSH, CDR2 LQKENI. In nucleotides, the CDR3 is TGTGCCAGCTCACCTTCCCAGGCCCCTGGAAACACCATATATTTT. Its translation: CASSPSQAPGNTIYF. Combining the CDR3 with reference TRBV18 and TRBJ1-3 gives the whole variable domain NAGVMQNPRHLVRRRGQEARLRCSPMKGHSHVYWYRQLPEEGLKFMVYLQKENIIDESGMPKERFSAEFPKEGPSILRIQQVVRGDSAAYFCASSPSQAPGNTIYFGEGSWLTVV.

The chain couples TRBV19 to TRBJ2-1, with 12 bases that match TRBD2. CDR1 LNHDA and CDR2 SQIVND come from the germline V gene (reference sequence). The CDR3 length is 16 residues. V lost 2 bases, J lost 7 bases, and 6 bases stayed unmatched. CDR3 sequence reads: CASSINTLAGGNEQFF. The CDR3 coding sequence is TGTGCCAGTAGTATAAATACCCTAGCGGGAGGGAATGAGCAGTTCTTC.

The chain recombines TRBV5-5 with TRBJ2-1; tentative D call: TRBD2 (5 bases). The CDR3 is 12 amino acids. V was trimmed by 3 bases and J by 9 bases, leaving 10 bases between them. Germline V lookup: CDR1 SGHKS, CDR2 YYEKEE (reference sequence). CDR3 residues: CASSWTEVEQFF. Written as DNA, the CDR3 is TGTGCCAGCAGCTGGACTGAAGTTGAGCAGTTCTTC.

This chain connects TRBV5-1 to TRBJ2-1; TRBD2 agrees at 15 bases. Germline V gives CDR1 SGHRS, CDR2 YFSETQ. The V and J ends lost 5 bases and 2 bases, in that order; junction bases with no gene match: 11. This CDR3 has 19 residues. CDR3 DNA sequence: TGCGCCAGCAGGAAGGGACTAGCGGGGGGCCATAGCCCCTACAATGAGCAGTTCTTC. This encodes CASRKGLAGGHSPYNEQFF.

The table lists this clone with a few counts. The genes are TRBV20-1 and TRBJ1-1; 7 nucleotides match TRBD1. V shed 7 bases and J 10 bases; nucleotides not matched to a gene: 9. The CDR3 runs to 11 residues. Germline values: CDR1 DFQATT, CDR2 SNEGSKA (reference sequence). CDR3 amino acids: CSGVLRQGAFF. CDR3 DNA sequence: TGCAGTGGGGTCCTTCGACAGGGAGCTTTCTTT.

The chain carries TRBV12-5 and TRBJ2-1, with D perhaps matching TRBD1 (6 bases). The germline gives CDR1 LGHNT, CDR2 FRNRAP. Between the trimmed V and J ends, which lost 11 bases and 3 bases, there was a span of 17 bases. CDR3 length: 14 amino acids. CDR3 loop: CAYLSKGHYNEQFF. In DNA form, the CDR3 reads TGTGCTTACCTTTCTAAGGGACACTACAATGAGCAGTTCTTC.

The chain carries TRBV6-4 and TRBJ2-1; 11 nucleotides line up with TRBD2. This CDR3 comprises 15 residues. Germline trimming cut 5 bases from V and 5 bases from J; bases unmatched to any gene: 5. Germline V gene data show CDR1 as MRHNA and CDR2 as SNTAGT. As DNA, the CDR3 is TGTGCCAGCAGTAGAGTAGCGGGAGGGGACAATGAGCAGTTCTTC. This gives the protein CASSRVAGGDNEQFF.

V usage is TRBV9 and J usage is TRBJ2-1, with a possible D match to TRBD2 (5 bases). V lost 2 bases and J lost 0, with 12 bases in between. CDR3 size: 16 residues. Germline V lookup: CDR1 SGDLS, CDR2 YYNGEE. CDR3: CASSVSGGSSYNEQFF. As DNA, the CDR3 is TGTGCCAGCAGCGTCAGCGGCGGCAGCTCCTACAATGAGCAGTTCTTC.

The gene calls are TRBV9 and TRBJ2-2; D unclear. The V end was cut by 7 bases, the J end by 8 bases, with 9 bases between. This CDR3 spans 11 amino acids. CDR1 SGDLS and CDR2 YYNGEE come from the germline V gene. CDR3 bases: TGTGCCAGCCAGTTGGAGGGGGAGCTGTTTTTT. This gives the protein CASQLEGELFF.

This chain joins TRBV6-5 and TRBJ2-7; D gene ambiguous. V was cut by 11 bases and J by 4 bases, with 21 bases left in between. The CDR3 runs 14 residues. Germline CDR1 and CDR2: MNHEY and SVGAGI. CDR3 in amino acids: CASVSRSPPYEQYF. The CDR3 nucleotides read TGTGCCTCTGTCTCGCGGTCACCTCCTTACGAGCAGTACTTC.

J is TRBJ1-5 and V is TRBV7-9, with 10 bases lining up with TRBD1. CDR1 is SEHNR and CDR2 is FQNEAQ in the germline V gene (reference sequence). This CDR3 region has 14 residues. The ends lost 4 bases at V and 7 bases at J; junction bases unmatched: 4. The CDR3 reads CASSSGTGEQPQHF. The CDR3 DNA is TGTGCCAGCAGCTCCGGGACAGGGGAGCAGCCCCAGCATTTT.

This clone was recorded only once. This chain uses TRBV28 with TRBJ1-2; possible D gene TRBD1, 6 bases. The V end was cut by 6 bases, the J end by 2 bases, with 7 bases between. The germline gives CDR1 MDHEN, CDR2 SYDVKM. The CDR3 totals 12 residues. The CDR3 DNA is TGTGCCAGCAGGCAGGGGAACTATGGCTACACCTTC. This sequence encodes CASRQGNYGYTF.

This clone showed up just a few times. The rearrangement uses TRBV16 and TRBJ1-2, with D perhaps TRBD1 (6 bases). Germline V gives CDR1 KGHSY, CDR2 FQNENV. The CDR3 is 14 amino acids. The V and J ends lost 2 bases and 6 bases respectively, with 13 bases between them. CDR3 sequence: CASSQSAQGHGYTF. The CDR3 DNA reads TGTGCCAGCAGCCAAAGTGCACAGGGTCATGGCTACACCTTC.

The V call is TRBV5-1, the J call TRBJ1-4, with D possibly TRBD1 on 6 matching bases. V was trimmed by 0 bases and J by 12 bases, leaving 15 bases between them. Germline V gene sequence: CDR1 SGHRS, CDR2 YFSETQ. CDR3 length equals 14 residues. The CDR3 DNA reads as TGCGCCAGCAGCTTGGACAGGGAGAGAGTCGAACTGTTTTTT. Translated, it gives CASSLDRERVELFF.

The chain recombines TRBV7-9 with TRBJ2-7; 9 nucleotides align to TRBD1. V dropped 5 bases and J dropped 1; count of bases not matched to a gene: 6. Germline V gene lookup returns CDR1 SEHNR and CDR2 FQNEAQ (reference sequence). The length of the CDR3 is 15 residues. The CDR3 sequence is CASSGRTGVSYEQYF. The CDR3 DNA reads TGTGCCAGCAGCGGTCGGACAGGGGTTTCCTACGAGCAGTACTTC.

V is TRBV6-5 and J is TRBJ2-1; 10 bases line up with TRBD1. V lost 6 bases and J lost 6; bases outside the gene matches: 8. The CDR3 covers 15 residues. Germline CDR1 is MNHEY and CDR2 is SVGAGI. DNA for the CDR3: TGTGCCAGCAGGCCGGACAGGGGGAGATTCAATGAGCAGTTCTTC. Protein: CASRPDRGRFNEQFF.

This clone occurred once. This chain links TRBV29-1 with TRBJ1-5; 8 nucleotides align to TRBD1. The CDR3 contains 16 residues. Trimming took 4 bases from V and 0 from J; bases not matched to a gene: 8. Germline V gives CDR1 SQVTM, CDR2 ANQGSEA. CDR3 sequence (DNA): TGCAGCGTTGTAGGCAGGGGGCTTTATAGCAATCAGCCCCAGCATTTT. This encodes CSVVGRGLYSNQPQHF.

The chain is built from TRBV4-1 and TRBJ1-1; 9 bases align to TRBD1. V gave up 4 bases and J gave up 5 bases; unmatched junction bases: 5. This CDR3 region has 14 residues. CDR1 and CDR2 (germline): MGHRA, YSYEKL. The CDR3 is CASSLSGTGTEAFF. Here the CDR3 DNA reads TGCGCCAGCAGCCTTTCCGGGACAGGGACTGAAGCTTTCTTT.